These T cell receptor beta chains were read from a single sample in a study of technical replicates of blood from several donors. The data were produced by immunoSEQ multiplex PCR, yet TCRdb's version contains in-frame clones alone and is incomplete. The sample yields tens of thousands of clones, roughly 94% seen once. Material for sequencing was T cells isolated from PBMCs. Receptor source: a human donor in good health. The CDR3 runs from the conserved cysteine through the conserved F or W. A D gene is named only where the DNA matches it firmly. Clone sizes are given selectively: once, few, many, or a class where the clone is expanded.

j_gene: TRBJ2-7
v_gene: TRBV27
d_gene: TRBD2
abundance: once
CDR3nt: TGTGCCAGCAGTCTTTGGGGGGGGGACGAGCAGTACTTC
CDR3aa: CASSLWGGDEQYF

j_gene: TRBJ1-1
v_gene: TRBV19
d_gene: NA
abundance: NA
CDR3nt: TGTGCCAGTATTGCAGGGTCGGGTAAAACTGAAGCTTTCTTT
CDR3aa: CASIAGSGKTEAFF

j_gene: TRBJ1-5
v_gene: TRBV5-4
d_gene: NA
abundance: NA
CDR3nt: TGTGCCAGCAGCGTTCAGGGTTCCCACCAGCCCCAGCATTTT
CDR3aa: CASSVQGSHQPQHF

j_gene: TRBJ1-2
v_gene: TRBV15
d_gene: NA
abundance: NA
CDR3nt: TGTGCCACCAGCAGGGGTACAGGGAACAGGAATAACTATGGCTACACCTTC
CDR3aa: CATSRGTGNRNNYGYTF

j_gene: TRBJ1-5
v_gene: TRBV6-1
d_gene: NA
abundance: NA
CDR3nt: TGTGCCAGCAGTGAAGCGCTTCGAATATCGGACTATCAGCCCCAGCATTTT
CDR3aa: CASSEALRISDYQPQHF

j_gene: TRBJ2-3
v_gene: TRBV9
d_gene: TRBD1
abundance: NA
CDR3nt: TGTGCCAGCACCAAAACAGGGGTTAGCACAGATACGCAGTATTTT
CDR3aa: CASTKTGVSTDTQYF

j_gene: TRBJ1-5
v_gene: TRBV5-8
d_gene: TRBD1
abundance: NA
CDR3nt: TGTGCCAGCAGCTTTTCACAGGGGAGTTTTTATAGCAATCAGCCCCAGCATTTT
CDR3aa: CASSFSQGSFYSNQPQHF

j_gene: TRBJ2-2
v_gene: TRBV6-6
d_gene: NA
abundance: NA
CDR3nt: TGTGCCAGCGGGGCGGGGGAGCTGTTTTTT
CDR3aa: CASGAGELFF

j_gene: TRBJ2-5
v_gene: TRBV18
d_gene: NA
abundance: NA
CDR3nt: TGTGCCAGCTCACAACAGGGAATCCAAGAGACCCAGTACTTC
CDR3aa: CASSQQGIQETQYF

j_gene: TRBJ2-7
v_gene: TRBV11-3
d_gene: NA
abundance: NA
CDR3nt: TGTGCCAGCAGCTTAGTGAGCTTACAGGCCTCTTCCTACGAGCAGTACTTC
CDR3aa: CASSLVSLQASSYEQYF

j_gene: TRBJ2-7
v_gene: TRBV7-6
d_gene: TRBD2
abundance: NA
CDR3nt: TGTGCCAGCAGCTTAGCAGGGACTAAGGATTACGAGCAGTACTTC
CDR3aa: CASSLAGTKDYEQYF

j_gene: TRBJ1-2
v_gene: TRBV19
d_gene: NA
abundance: NA
CDR3nt: TGTGCCAGTAGTACCCTCGGTGGGCAGTCTTATGGCTACACCTTC
CDR3aa: CASSTLGGQSYGYTF

j_gene: TRBJ2-7
v_gene: TRBV6-6
d_gene: TRBD1
abundance: once
CDR3nt: TGTGCCAGCAGCGAATGGACAGGCTACCCCTACGAGCAGTACTTC
CDR3aa: CASSEWTGYPYEQYF

j_gene: TRBJ1-1
v_gene: TRBV15
d_gene: NA
abundance: NA
CDR3nt: TGTGCCACCAGCAGAGAGTATTGGACATTGAACACTGAAGCTTTCTTT
CDR3aa: CATSREYWTLNTEAFF

j_gene: TRBJ1-1
v_gene: TRBV7-9
d_gene: NA
abundance: NA
CDR3nt: TGTGCCAGCTTCCAGGGTTTGAACACTGAAGCTTTCTTT
CDR3aa: CASFQGLNTEAFF

j_gene: TRBJ1-2
v_gene: TRBV2
d_gene: NA
abundance: NA
CDR3nt: TGTGCCAGCAAGCGGCGACTCTATGGCTACACCTTC
CDR3aa: CASKRRLYGYTF

j_gene: TRBJ1-1
v_gene: TRBV29-1
d_gene: NA
abundance: NA
CDR3nt: TGCAGCGTTCAAGGGGGGGGTTTTATTGAATGGAACACTGAAGCTTTCTTT
CDR3aa: CSVQGGGFIEWNTEAFF

j_gene: TRBJ1-3
v_gene: TRBV9
d_gene: NA
abundance: NA
CDR3nt: TGTGCCAGCAGCGTAGTAGAGGGTCCTGGAAACACCATATATTTT
CDR3aa: CASSVVEGPGNTIYF

j_gene: TRBJ1-1
v_gene: TRBV20-1
d_gene: NA
abundance: NA
CDR3nt: TGCAGTGCTAGGGACAGCACTGAAGCTTTCTTT
CDR3aa: CSARDSTEAFF

j_gene: TRBJ1-1
v_gene: TRBV27
d_gene: NA
abundance: few
CDR3nt: TGTGCCAGCACGGGGGGCGGGGATGCTTTCTTT
CDR3aa: CASTGGGDAFF

j_gene: TRBJ1-3
v_gene: TRBV29-1
d_gene: NA
abundance: NA
CDR3nt: TGCAGCGTTGAAGATCAGTTTGGAAACACCATATATTTT
CDR3aa: CSVEDQFGNTIYF

j_gene: TRBJ2-5
v_gene: TRBV10-3
d_gene: NA
abundance: NA
CDR3nt: TGTGCCATCAGCGCAAGCCGGGACAAGGGTTGGACCCAGTACTTC
CDR3aa: CAISASRDKGWTQYF

j_gene: TRBJ2-6
v_gene: TRBV12-5
d_gene: NA
abundance: NA
CDR3nt: TGTGCTAGTGGTCCTTCTGGGGCCAACGTCCTGACTTTC
CDR3aa: CASGPSGANVLTF

j_gene: TRBJ2-7
v_gene: TRBV5-5
d_gene: NA
abundance: NA
CDR3nt: TGTGCCAGCTGTCCGGAACCAGCGCCCTACGAGCAGTACTTC
CDR3aa: CASCPEPAPYEQYF

j_gene: TRBJ2-2
v_gene: TRBV27
d_gene: NA
abundance: NA
CDR3nt: TGTGCCAGCAGTTTCCGACAGAACACCGGGGAGCTGTTTTTT
CDR3aa: CASSFRQNTGELFF

j_gene: TRBJ2-3
v_gene: TRBV19
d_gene: TRBD2
abundance: NA
CDR3nt: TGTGCCAGTAGTTATAGCGGGGGGGAAGGAAATACGCAGTATTTT
CDR3aa: CASSYSGGEGNTQYF

j_gene: TRBJ2-3
v_gene: TRBV5-1
d_gene: NA
abundance: NA
CDR3nt: TGCGCCAGCGACCTCTCCGGGGATCCTAGGGATACGCAGTATTTT
CDR3aa: CASDLSGDPRDTQYF

j_gene: TRBJ2-1
v_gene: TRBV16
d_gene: NA
abundance: NA
CDR3nt: TGTGCCAGCAGCCAATCTCGCGCGGCGAGCTCCTACAATGAGCAGTTCTTC
CDR3aa: CASSQSRAASSYNEQFF

j_gene: TRBJ2-2
v_gene: TRBV6-5
d_gene: NA
abundance: NA
CDR3nt: TGTGCCAGCAGGACTCCATCGGGGACCGGGGAGCTGTTTTTT
CDR3aa: CASRTPSGTGELFF

j_gene: TRBJ2-1
v_gene: TRBV11-2
d_gene: NA
abundance: NA
CDR3nt: TGTGCCAGCAGCCTACTAGGCCACAATGAGCAGTTCTTC
CDR3aa: CASSLLGHNEQFF

j_gene: TRBJ2-1
v_gene: TRBV29-1
d_gene: NA
abundance: NA
CDR3nt: TGCAGCGTTGATACTACCGGGAGCTCCTACAATGAGCAGTTCTTC
CDR3aa: CSVDTTGSSYNEQFF

j_gene: TRBJ2-7
v_gene: TRBV11-2
d_gene: TRBD2
abundance: once
CDR3nt: TGTGCCAGCAGCACAGGGACTAGCGGGAGAATTTACGAGCAGTACTTC
CDR3aa: CASSTGTSGRIYEQYF

j_gene: TRBJ2-2
v_gene: TRBV11-3
d_gene: TRBD2
abundance: NA
CDR3nt: TGTGCCAGCAGCTTCGGCCTAGCGGGCTCCACCGGGGAGCTGTTTTTT
CDR3aa: CASSFGLAGSTGELFF

j_gene: TRBJ1-1
v_gene: TRBV9
d_gene: NA
abundance: NA
CDR3nt: TGTGCCAGCAGCGTAGTGGGGGACATGAACACTGAAGCTTTCTTT
CDR3aa: CASSVVGDMNTEAFF

j_gene: TRBJ1-1
v_gene: TRBV5-1
d_gene: NA
abundance: NA
CDR3nt: TGCGCCAGCAGCGCTTACGTCTCTATGAACACTGAAGCTTTCTTT
CDR3aa: CASSAYVSMNTEAFF

j_gene: TRBJ2-5
v_gene: TRBV4-1
d_gene: TRBD2
abundance: NA
CDR3nt: TGCGCCAGCAGCCAAGATCGACTAGCGGACGCGACCCAGTACTTC
CDR3aa: CASSQDRLADATQYF

j_gene: TRBJ2-2
v_gene: TRBV2
d_gene: NA
abundance: NA
CDR3nt: TGTGCCAGCAGTGAGTACGGCACCGGGGAGCTGTTTTTT
CDR3aa: CASSEYGTGELFF

j_gene: TRBJ2-7
v_gene: TRBV7-6
d_gene: NA
abundance: NA
CDR3nt: TGTGCCAGCAGCTTAGCCGACAGAAACTACGAGCAGTACTTC
CDR3aa: CASSLADRNYEQYF

j_gene: TRBJ2-7
v_gene: TRBV21-1
d_gene: NA
abundance: NA
CDR3nt: TGTGCCAGCAGCAGGGGAGGTTTTATGAAGAGGCCCTACGAGCAGTACTTC
CDR3aa: CASSRGGFMKRPYEQYF

j_gene: TRBJ1-1
v_gene: TRBV27
d_gene: NA
abundance: once
CDR3nt: TGTGCCAGCAGTTTATCGATTTATCGACAGAAGAACACTGAAGCTTTCTTT
CDR3aa: CASSLSIYRQKNTEAFF

j_gene: TRBJ2-7
v_gene: TRBV5-4
d_gene: TRBD2
abundance: NA
CDR3nt: TGTGCCAGCAGCTTGGGGGGCGGGAGATCGTACGAGCAGTACTTC
CDR3aa: CASSLGGGRSYEQYF

j_gene: TRBJ1-4
v_gene: TRBV6-6
d_gene: TRBD1
abundance: NA
CDR3nt: TGTGCCAGCAGCGTCCCGGGACAGGGGGCGACTGAAAAACTGTTTTTT
CDR3aa: CASSVPGQGATEKLFF

j_gene: TRBJ2-1
v_gene: TRBV2
d_gene: TRBD2
abundance: NA
CDR3nt: TGTGCCGGGGGACTAGGAGCGCTCAATGAGCAGTTCTTC
CDR3aa: CAGGLGALNEQFF

j_gene: TRBJ2-7
v_gene: TRBV11-3
d_gene: NA
abundance: NA
CDR3nt: TGTGCCAGCAGCTCAGACGAGCAGTACTTC
CDR3aa: CASSSDEQYF

j_gene: TRBJ2-3
v_gene: TRBV19
d_gene: NA
abundance: NA
CDR3nt: TGTGCCAGTAGTATTAGCGCTAGCACAGATACGCAGTATTTT
CDR3aa: CASSISASTDTQYF

j_gene: TRBJ1-2
v_gene: TRBV15
d_gene: TRBD1
abundance: NA
CDR3nt: TGTGCCACCAGACCCGGGACAGTGTACTATGGCTACACCTTC
CDR3aa: CATRPGTVYYGYTF

j_gene: TRBJ1-5
v_gene: TRBV7-2
d_gene: NA
abundance: NA
CDR3nt: TGTGCCAGCAGCTTAGAGAGGGATCAGCCCCAGCATTTT
CDR3aa: CASSLERDQPQHF